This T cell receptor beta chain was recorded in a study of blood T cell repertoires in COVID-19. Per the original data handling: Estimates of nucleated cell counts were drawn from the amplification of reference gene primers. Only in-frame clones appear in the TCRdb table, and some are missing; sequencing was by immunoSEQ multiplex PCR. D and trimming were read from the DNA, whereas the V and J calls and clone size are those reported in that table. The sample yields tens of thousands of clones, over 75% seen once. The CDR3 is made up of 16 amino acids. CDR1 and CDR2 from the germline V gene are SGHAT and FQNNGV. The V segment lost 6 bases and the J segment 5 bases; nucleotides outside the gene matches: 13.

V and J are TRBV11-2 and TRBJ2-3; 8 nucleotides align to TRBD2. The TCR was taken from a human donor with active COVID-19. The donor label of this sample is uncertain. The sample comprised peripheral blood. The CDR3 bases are TGTGCCAGCAGACTAAGCGGGGGCCCCGTCGGAGATACGCAGTATTTT. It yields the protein CASRLSGGPVGDTQYF.